Each of the 8 T cell receptor beta chains below was sequenced from the same sample in a study of control samples from healthy donors and cancer patients. Libraries were prepared by immunoSEQ multiplex PCR; TCRdb keeps only in-frame clonotypes and omits some of them. The sample records about 77,000 clones, almost 95% being singletons. Sequencing was carried out using blood. The receptors shown here come from a woman aged 60-70 years in good health.

The chain employs TRBV7-3 and TRBJ1-6; D unresolved. The CDR3 totals 13 residues. The ends were cut back, 0 bases at V and 6 bases at J, with 3 bases in the middle. Germline V gives CDR1 SGHTA, CDR2 FQGTGA. The CDR3 reads CASSLTLNSPLHF. CDR3 nucleotide sequence: TGTGCCAGCAGCTTAACTCTTAATTCACCCCTCCACTTT.

This chain joins TRBV6-5 and TRBJ2-4; possibly TRBD2 for D (6 bases). Germline-derived CDR1 and CDR2 are MNHEY and SVGAGI. V was clipped by 6 bases and J by 3 bases, with 15 bases between them. This CDR3 is 15 amino acids long. The CDR3 DNA follows: TGTGCCAGCAGGTCGGGAGAGGGTGGCAAAAACATTCAGTACTTC. Translating it yields CASRSGEGGKNIQYF.

The rearrangement links TRBV19 to TRBJ2-1; 10 bases align to TRBD2. Trimming removed 5 bases from V and 8 bases from J; junction bases left unmatched: 15. The V gene's germline CDR1 is LNHDA and CDR2 SQIVND (reference sequence). There are 17 residues in the CDR3. CDR3: CASSFTSSSGSLYEQFF. DNA for the CDR3: TGTGCCAGTAGTTTCACATCCTCTAGCGGGAGTCTGTATGAGCAGTTCTTC.

This clone was picked up one time. The germline gene is not matched at one end of the junction; a read error may be the cause. The rearrangement links TRBV7-2 to TRBJ2-2, with 13 bases aligning to TRBD2. The CDR3 consists of 17 residues. Per the germline V gene, CDR1 is SGHTA and CDR2 is FQGNSA. The CDR3 DNA follows: TGTGTCAGCAGCTTAGGGGGACTAGCGGGAAGCACCGGGGAGCTGTTTTTT. Protein: CVSSLGGLAGSTGELFF.

This clone was recorded once. This chain connects TRBV30 to TRBJ1-1; 7 bases agree with TRBD1. The CDR3 is 14 amino acids. After removal of 2 bases from V and 5 bases from J, the junction contained 8 bases not matched to a gene. Germline V lookup: CDR1 GTSNPN, CDR2 SVGIG (reference sequence). The DNA of the CDR3 is TGTGCCTGGAGTCAAGGGGGCGCCGGAACTGAAGCTTTCTTT. As protein: CAWSQGGAGTEAFF.

This chain uses TRBV6-5 with TRBJ2-7, with D unclear. Germline lookup yields CDR1 MNHEY and CDR2 SVGAGI. The CDR3 is 11 residues long. Trimming cost V 5 bases and J 3 bases, with 5 bases left between them. CDR3 sequence: CASSPNYEQYF. CDR3 nucleotides: TGTGCCAGCAGTCCCAACTACGAGCAGTACTTC.

The chain joins TRBV19 to TRBJ1-1, with D perhaps TRBD1 (5 bases). CDR3 size: 14 residues. V gave up 6 bases and J gave up 1 base, with 12 bases separating them. The germline V gene has CDR1 LNHDA and CDR2 SQIVND (reference sequence). CDR3 in amino acids: CASRSDTRNTEAFF. The CDR3 DNA follows: TGTGCCAGTAGGTCGGACACCCGGAACACTGAAGCTTTCTTT.

The chain links TRBV6-6 to TRBJ2-7; D assignment may be TRBD1 or TRBD2 (6 bases each). The germline gives CDR1 MNHNY, CDR2 SVGAGI (reference sequence). This CDR3 has 16 residues. Trimming cost V 5 bases and J 5 bases, with 22 bases left between them. The CDR3 nucleotides read TGTGCCAGCAGTACAAGTTTGATAGGGGGGAGGCACGAGCAGTACTTC. Translating it yields CASSTSLIGGRHEQYF.